This T cell receptor beta chain emerged from a study of T cell repertoires in cytomegalovirus infection. Germline CDR1 and CDR2: LNHDA and SQIVND (reference sequence). Between the trimmed V and J ends, which lost 5 bases and 4 bases, there was a span of 17 bases. The CDR3 covers 15 residues. This clonotype was recorded at least ten times. TCRdb reprocessed the reads with MiXCR, giving one entry per CDR3 protein. The data hold some 180,000 distinct CDR3 sequences, with less than 9.5% observed a single time. This sequence joins TRBV19 and TRBJ1-1, with a weak D call TRBD1 (6 bases). Specimen: PBMCs. The receptor's source is a human donor in good health (CMV status not recorded). Some clones in this sample may be carry-over from other donors' samples. CDR3: CASSAPEGDVTEAFF. CDR3 DNA: TGTGCCAGTAGTGCCCCGGAGGGGGACGTCACTGAAGCTTTCTTT.